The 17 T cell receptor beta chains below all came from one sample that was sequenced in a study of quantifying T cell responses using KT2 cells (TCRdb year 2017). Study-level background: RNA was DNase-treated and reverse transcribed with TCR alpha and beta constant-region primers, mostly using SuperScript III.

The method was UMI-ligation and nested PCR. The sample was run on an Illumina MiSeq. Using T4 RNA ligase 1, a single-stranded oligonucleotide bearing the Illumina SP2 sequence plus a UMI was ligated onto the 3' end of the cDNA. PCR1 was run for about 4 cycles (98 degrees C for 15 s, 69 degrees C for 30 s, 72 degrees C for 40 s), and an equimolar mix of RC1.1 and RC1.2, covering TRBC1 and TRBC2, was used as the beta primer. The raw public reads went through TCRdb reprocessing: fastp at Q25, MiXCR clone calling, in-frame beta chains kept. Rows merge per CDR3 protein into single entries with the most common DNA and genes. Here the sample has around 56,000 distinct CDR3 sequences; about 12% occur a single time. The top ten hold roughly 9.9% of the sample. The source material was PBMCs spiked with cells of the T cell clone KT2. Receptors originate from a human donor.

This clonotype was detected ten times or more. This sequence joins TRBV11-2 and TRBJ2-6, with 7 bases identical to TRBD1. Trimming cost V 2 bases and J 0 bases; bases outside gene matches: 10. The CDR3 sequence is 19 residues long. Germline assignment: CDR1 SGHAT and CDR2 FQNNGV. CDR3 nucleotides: TGTGCCAGCAGCTTATCCCCGGGACAGACCGTCTCTGGGGCCAACGTCCTGACTTTC. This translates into CASSLSPGQTVSGANVLTF.

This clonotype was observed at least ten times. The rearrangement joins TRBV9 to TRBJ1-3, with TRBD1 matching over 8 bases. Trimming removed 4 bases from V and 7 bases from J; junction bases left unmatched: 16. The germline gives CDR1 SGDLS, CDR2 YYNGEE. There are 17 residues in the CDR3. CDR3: CASSFNSGQGARNTIYF. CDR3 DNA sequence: TGTGCCAGCAGCTTTAACTCTGGACAGGGTGCACGGAACACCATATATTTT.

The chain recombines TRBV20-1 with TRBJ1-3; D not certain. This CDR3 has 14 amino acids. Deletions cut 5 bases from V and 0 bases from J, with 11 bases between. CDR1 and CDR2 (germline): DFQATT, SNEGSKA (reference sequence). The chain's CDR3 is CSAVKGFSGNTIYF. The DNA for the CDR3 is TGCAGTGCTGTTAAGGGATTCTCTGGAAACACCATATATTTT.

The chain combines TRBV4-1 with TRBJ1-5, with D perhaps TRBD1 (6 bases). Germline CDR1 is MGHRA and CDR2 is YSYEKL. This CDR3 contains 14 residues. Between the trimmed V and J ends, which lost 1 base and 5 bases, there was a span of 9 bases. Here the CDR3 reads CASSQVGGDQPQHF. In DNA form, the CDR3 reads TGCGCCAGCAGCCAAGTAGGGGGGGATCAGCCCCAGCATTTT.

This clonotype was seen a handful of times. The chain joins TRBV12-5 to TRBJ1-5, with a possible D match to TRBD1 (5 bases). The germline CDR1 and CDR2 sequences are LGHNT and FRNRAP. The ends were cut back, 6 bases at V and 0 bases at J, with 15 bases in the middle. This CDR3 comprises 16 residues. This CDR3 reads CASGSDTRYSNQPQHF. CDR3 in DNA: TGTGCTAGTGGCTCGGACACGCGATATAGCAATCAGCCCCAGCATTTT.

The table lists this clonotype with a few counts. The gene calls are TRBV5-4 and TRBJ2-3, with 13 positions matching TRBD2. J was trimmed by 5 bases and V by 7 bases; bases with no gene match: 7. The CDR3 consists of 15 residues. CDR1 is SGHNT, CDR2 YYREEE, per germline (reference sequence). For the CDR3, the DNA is TGTGCCAGCGGACTAGCGGGGGCAACCATAGATACGCAGTATTTT. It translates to CASGLAGATIDTQYF. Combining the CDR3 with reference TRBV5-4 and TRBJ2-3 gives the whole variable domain ETGVTQSPTHLIKTRGQQVTLRCSSQSGHNTVSWYQQALGQGPQFIFQYYREEENGRGNFPPRFSGLQFPNYSSELNVNALELDDSALYLCASGLAGATIDTQYFGPGTRLTVL.

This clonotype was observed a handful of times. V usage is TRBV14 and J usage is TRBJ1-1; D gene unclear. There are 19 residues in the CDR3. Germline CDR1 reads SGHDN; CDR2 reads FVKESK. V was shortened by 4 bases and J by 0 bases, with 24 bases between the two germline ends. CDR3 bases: TGTGCCAGCAGCCGCAACGTTCCTTTTGGGAGATTTTTGAACACTGAAGCTTTCTTT. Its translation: CASSRNVPFGRFLNTEAFF.

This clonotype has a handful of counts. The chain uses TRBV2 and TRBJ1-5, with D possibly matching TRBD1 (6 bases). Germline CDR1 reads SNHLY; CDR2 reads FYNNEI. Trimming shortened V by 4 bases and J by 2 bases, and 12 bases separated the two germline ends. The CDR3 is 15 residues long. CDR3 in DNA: TGTGCCAGCAGTGGGCCCGGACAGCGCAATCAGCCCCAGCATTTT. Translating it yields CASSGPGQRNQPQHF.

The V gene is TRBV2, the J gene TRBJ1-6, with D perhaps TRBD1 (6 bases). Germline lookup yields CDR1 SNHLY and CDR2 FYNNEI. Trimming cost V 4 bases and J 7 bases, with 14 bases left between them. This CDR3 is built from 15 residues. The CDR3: CASSATDSRNSPLHF. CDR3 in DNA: TGTGCCAGCAGTGCTACGGACAGTCGGAATTCACCCCTCCACTTT.

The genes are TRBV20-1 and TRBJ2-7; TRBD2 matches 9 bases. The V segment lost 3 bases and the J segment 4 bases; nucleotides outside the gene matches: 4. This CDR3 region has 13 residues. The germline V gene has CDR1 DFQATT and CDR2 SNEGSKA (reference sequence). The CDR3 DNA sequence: TGCAGTGCTAGTGGGGGACTAGCTTACGAGCAGTACTTC. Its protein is CSASGGLAYEQYF.

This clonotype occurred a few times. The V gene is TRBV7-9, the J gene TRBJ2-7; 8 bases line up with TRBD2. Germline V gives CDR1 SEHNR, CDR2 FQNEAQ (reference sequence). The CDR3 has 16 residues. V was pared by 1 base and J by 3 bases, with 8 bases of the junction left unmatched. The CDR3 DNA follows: TGTGCCAGCAGCTTAGGCCTTAGCGGGACTAACTACGAGCAGTACTTC. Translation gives CASSLGLSGTNYEQYF.

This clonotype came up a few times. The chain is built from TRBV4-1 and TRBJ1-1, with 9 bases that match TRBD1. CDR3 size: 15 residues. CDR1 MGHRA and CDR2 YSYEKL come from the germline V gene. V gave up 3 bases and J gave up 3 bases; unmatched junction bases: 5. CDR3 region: CASSQAGQGYTEAFF. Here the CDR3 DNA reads TGCGCCAGCAGCCAGGCGGGACAGGGCTACACTGAAGCTTTCTTT.

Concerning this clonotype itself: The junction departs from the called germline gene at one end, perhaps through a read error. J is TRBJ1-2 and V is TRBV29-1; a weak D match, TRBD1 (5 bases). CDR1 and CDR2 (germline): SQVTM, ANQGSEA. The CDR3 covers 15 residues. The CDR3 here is CSVAWGYGYRYGYNF. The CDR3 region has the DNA TGCAGCGTCGCCTGGGGCTATGGCTACCGCTATGGCTACAACTTC.

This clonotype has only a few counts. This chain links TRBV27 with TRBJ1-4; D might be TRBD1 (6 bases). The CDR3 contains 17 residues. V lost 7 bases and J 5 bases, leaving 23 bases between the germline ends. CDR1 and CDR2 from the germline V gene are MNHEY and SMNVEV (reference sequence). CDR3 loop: CASKGGQGPKYNEKLFF. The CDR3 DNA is TGTGCCAGCAAAGGAGGGCAGGGGCCGAAGTACAATGAAAAACTGTTTTTT.

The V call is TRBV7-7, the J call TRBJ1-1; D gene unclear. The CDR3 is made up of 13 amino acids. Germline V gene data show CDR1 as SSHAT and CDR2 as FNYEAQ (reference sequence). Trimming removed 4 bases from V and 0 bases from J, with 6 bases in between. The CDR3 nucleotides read TGTGCCAGCAGCTCCTCAATGAACACTGAAGCTTTCTTT. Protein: CASSSSMNTEAFF.

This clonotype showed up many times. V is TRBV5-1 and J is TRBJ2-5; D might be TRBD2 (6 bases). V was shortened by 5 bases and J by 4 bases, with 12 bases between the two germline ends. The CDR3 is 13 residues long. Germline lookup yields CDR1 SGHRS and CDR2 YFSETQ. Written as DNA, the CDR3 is TGCGCCAGCAGTCAGGACGGGGGAGAGACCCAGTACTTC. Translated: CASSQDGGETQYF.

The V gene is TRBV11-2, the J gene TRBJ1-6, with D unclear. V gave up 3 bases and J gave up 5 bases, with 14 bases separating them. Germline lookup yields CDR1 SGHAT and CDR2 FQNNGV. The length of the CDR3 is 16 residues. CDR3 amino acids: CASSLAAGRNNSPLHF. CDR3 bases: TGTGCCAGCAGCTTGGCAGCGGGCCGGAATAATTCACCCCTCCACTTT.